These 13 T cell receptor beta chains share one sample of origin, sequenced in a study of identical twins. TCRdb used MiXCR to reprocess the 5' RACE reads, holding one entry per CDR3 protein. The table records 300,000 to 400,000 distinct CDR3 sequences, 9% to 15% of them present only once. These data also formed part of another study, on yellow fever vaccine responses in identical twins.

Material for sequencing was CD8+ T cells sorted from blood. The receptors come from a woman younger than 35 in good health.

This clonotype was seen only a few times. The chain combines TRBV7-9 with TRBJ2-1; either TRBD1 or TRBD2 may supply D (6 bases each). V gave up 1 base and J gave up 10 bases, with 11 bases separating them. The CDR3 spans 13 residues. Germline V gene lookup returns CDR1 SEHNR and CDR2 FQNEAQ (reference sequence). CDR3 sequence reads: CASSLEGGTEQFF. CDR3 coding DNA: TGTGCCAGCAGCTTAGAAGGGGGGACCGAGCAGTTCTTC.

This rearrangement joins TRBV3-1 to TRBJ2-6; 7 nucleotides align to TRBD1. With V trimmed by 10 bases and J by 1 base, 19 bases remained unmatched. The CDR3 spans 19 residues. Germline CDR1 reads LGHDT; CDR2 reads YNNKEL (reference sequence). Here the CDR3 reads CAICPWDRAYGSGANVLTF. CDR3 bases: TGTGCCATCTGCCCTTGGGACAGAGCGTATGGTTCTGGGGCCAACGTCCTGACTTTC.

This clonotype has more than one count but fewer than ten. The rearrangement joins TRBV27 to TRBJ1-5; unclear D gene. The CDR3 length is 13 residues. Per germline, CDR1 MNHEY and CDR2 SMNVEV (reference sequence). The ends were cut back, 3 bases at V and 2 bases at J, with 5 bases in the middle. This CDR3 is CASSFGRNQPQHF. The CDR3 DNA reads TGTGCCAGCAGTTTCGGTCGCAATCAGCCCCAGCATTTT.

This clonotype came up a few times. J is TRBJ2-1 and V is TRBV28, with D perhaps matching TRBD2 (6 bases). Germline-derived CDR1 and CDR2 are MDHEN and SYDVKM. V dropped 6 bases and J dropped 5 bases, with 14 bases sitting between them. The CDR3 spans 14 residues. Here the CDR3 reads CASSRDSWDNEQFF. In nucleotides, the CDR3 is TGTGCCAGCAGCCGGGACTCCTGGGACAATGAGCAGTTCTTC.

The chain couples TRBV20-1 to TRBJ2-2; D uncertain. Between the trimmed V and J ends, which lost 0 bases and 7 bases, there was a span of 12 bases. Germline V lookup: CDR1 DFQATT, CDR2 SNEGSKA (reference sequence). The length of the CDR3 is 14 residues. CDR3 DNA sequence: TGCAGTGCTAGAGATCGGTACGGAATCGGGGAGCTGTTTTTT. The encoded protein is CSARDRYGIGELFF.

DNA for the CDR3: TGTGCCAGCAGCACACAGGGGGGCTACAATGAGCAGTTCTTC. Encoded protein: CASSTQGGYNEQFF. The V gene is TRBV11-3, the J gene TRBJ2-1; 8 positions agree with TRBD1. The germline gives CDR1 SGHNT, CDR2 YENEEA. The J segment lost 3 bases and the V segment lost 5 bases, leaving 3 bases of the junction unmatched. This CDR3 has 14 residues. Complete variable domain (other parts from reference TRBV11-3 and TRBJ2-1): EAGVVQSPRYKIIEKKQPVAFWCNPISGHNTLYWYLQNLGQGPELLIRYENEEAVDDSQLPKDRFSAERLKGVDSTLKIQPAELGDSAVYLCASSTQGGYNEQFFGPGTRLTVL.

In regard to this clonotype: One end of the junction is discordant with germline, which a read error may explain. This CDR3 is CASTLWDGFAYEQFF. In DNA form, the CDR3 reads TGTGCCAGCACCTTATGGGACGGTTTCGCCTATGAGCAGTTCTTC. The chain is built from TRBV11-2 and TRBJ2-1; D tentatively fits TRBD1 or TRBD2 (5 bases each). CDR1 SGHAT and CDR2 FQNNGV come from the germline V gene. The CDR3 contains 15 residues.

This clonotype was seen many times. V and J are TRBV12-3 or TRBV12-4 and TRBJ1-2; 9 bases match TRBD1. The CDR3 spans 12 residues. Trimming cost V 7 bases and J 6 bases; bases outside gene matches: 3. The CDR3 bases are TGTGCCAGCACCGGGACAGGGAATGGCTACACCTTC. It translates to CASTGTGNGYTF.

This clonotype was recorded at least ten times. The genes are TRBV24-1 and TRBJ2-1, with 12 nucleotides matching TRBD2. The CDR3 loop spans 13 amino acids. J lost 6 bases, V lost 11 bases, and 4 bases had no gene match. Per the germline V gene, CDR1 is KGHDR and CDR2 is SFDVKD. This CDR3 is CASGTSGRNEQFF. CDR3 DNA: TGTGCCAGCGGGACTAGCGGGCGCAATGAGCAGTTCTTC.

This clonotype showed up just a few times. The chain combines TRBV2 with TRBJ2-1; weak D call: TRBD1 (5 bases). Trimming removed 3 bases from V and 1 base from J, with 10 bases in between. The CDR3 runs to 15 residues. Germline-derived CDR1 and CDR2 are SNHLY and FYNNEI. The CDR3 nucleotides read TGTGCCAGCAGTGAGGGGCGGATATCCTACAATGAGCAGTTCTTC. This encodes CASSEGRISYNEQFF.

J is TRBJ2-1 and V is TRBV5-1; D is possibly TRBD1 or TRBD2 (5 bases each). Trimming cost V 5 bases and J 2 bases, with 14 bases left between them. Per the germline V gene, CDR1 is SGHRS and CDR2 is YFSETQ. This CDR3 contains 15 residues. The CDR3 loop reads CASREVGPTYNEQFF. Here the CDR3 DNA reads TGCGCCAGCAGGGAGGTGGGACCGACCTACAATGAGCAGTTCTTC.

This clonotype occurred a few times. This sequence joins TRBV7-9 and TRBJ1-1, with 7 bases matching TRBD1. The CDR3 loop spans 16 amino acids. J lost 0 bases, V lost 3 bases, and 7 bases had no gene match. The germline V gene encodes CDR1 SEHNR and CDR2 FQNEAQ (reference sequence). The CDR3 coding sequence is TGTGCCAGCAGCTTTTCAGGGGGATTGATGAACACTGAAGCTTTCTTT. It specifies CASSFSGGLMNTEAFF. Variable domain in full (rest from reference TRBV7-9 and TRBJ1-1): DTGVSQNPRHKITKRGQNVTFRCDPISEHNRLYWYRQTLGQGPEFLTYFQNEAQLEKSRLLSDRFSAERPKGSFSTLEIQRTEQGDSAMYLCASSFSGGLMNTEAFFGQGTRLTVV.

This clonotype came up a few times. The V and J genes are TRBV7-9 and TRBJ2-3, with D possibly matching TRBD2 (8 bases). Germline-derived CDR1 and CDR2 are SEHNR and FQNEAQ (reference sequence). The CDR3 length is 14 residues. The V end was cut by 6 bases, the J end by 5 bases, with 15 bases between. The CDR3 here is CASRSGGGRDTQYF. The CDR3 region has the DNA TGTGCCAGCAGATCGGGAGGGGGCAGAGATACGCAGTATTTT.